This T cell receptor (beta chain) is drawn from a study of T cell repertoires in cytomegalovirus infection (dated by TCRdb to between 2019 and 2020). Study-wide context: The HLA type of each donor mattered for the analysis, because public TCR beta signatures pointed to carriage of CMV infection along with the matching HLA type. Summary of the overall study and its limitations: Cumulative frequency of public TCR beta family members discriminated carriers of CMV infection plus the relevant HLA type in this cohort and an independent approximately 400-donor cohort. In the ex vivo response, HLA-C-restricted CMV-specific TCR beta clonotypes were dominant, and in two of eight donors the single most frequent clonotype came from this HLA-C-restricted group.

Sequenced on an Illumina HiSeq 1500. TCRdb redid the processing of the public reads, applying fastp at Q25 and MiXCR, and retained in-frame beta chains. Under each unique CDR3 protein, matching rows form one entry showing the most common genes and DNA. This sample holds about 130,000 distinct CDR3 sequences; roughly a quarter were observed only once. 34% of the sample is taken by the ten largest. As for this clonotype: Its binding antigen is unknown. It has no much larger one-base neighbor in the sample; base qualities were not kept.

This TCR came from a human donor in good health (CMV status not recorded). Some clones in this sample may be carry-over from other donors' samples. The sequenced material came from PBMCs, sequenced either directly or after in vitro stimulation (not recorded which).

The nucleotide sequence reads as follows: TGTGCCAGCTCACCACCGATCTCCAGGCTTACTGAAGCTTTCTTT. It codes for CASSPPISRLTEAFF. In this chain, TRBV18 is recombined with TRBJ1-1, with no D gene named confidently. The germline V gene yields KGHSH for CDR1 and LQKENI for CDR2. The junction carries 13 bases between V and J, which are trimmed by 0 bases and 5 bases respectively. Measured from the cysteine to the phenylalanine, the CDR3 is 15 residues long. Just CDR3 DNA is preserved here, 45 bases in frame from base 1.